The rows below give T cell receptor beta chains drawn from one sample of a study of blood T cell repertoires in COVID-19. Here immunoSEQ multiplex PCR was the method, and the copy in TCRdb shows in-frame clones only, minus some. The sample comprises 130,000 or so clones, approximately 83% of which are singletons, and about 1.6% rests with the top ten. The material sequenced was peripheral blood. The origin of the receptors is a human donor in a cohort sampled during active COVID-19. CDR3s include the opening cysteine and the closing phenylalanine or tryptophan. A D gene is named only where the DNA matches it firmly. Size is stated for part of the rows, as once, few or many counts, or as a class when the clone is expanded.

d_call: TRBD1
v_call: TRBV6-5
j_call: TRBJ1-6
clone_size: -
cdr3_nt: TGTGCCAGCAGTTACCAGGGGGATTCCTATAATTCACCCCTCCACTTT
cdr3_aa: CASSYQGDSYNSPLHF

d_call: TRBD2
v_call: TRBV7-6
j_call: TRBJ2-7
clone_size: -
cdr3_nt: TGTGCCAGCAGCTTGGCTAGCGGGAGTCTGGGCCACGAGCAGTACTTC
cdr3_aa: CASSLASGSLGHEQYF

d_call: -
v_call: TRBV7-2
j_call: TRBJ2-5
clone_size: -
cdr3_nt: TGTGCCAGCAGCTGGGGAGGTCCCGAGACCCAGTACTTC
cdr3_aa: CASSWGGPETQYF

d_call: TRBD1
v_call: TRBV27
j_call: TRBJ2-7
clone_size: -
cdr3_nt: TGTGCCAGCAGTTCAGCCGCACGGGACAGCCCCTACGAGCAGTACTTC
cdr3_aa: CASSSAARDSPYEQYF

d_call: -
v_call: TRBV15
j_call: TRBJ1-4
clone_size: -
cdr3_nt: TGTGCCACCAGCATGAAGGGGTCGACTAATGAAAAACTGTTTTTT
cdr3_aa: CATSMKGSTNEKLFF

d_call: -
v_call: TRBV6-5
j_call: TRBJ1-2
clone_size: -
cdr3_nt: TGTGCCAGCACCCAACGGAGCTTGGGTAACTATGGCTACACCTTC
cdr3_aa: CASTQRSLGNYGYTF

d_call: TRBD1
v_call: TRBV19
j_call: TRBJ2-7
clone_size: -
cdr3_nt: TGTGCCAGTAGTATAGACCCCGGGACAGGGCAGAGCGAGCAGTACTTC
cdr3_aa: CASSIDPGTGQSEQYF

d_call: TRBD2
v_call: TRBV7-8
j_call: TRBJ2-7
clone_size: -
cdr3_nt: TGTGCCAGCAGCTCCGGACTAGCGGGAGTCTCCTACGAGCAGTACTTC
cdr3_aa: CASSSGLAGVSYEQYF

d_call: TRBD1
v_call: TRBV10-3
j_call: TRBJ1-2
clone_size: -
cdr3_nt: TGTGCTTCTCTCTCCCGGGCGGGACAGGGAAACTATGGCTACACCTTC
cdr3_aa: CASLSRAGQGNYGYTF

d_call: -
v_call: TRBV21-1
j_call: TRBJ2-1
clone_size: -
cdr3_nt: TGTGCCAGCAGCAAACGGACAAAGGTTGAGCAGTTCTTC
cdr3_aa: CASSKRTKVEQFF

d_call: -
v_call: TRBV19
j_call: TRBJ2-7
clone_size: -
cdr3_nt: TGTGCCAGTAGCGGCCGCGGGAACGAGCAGTACTTC
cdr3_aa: CASSGRGNEQYF

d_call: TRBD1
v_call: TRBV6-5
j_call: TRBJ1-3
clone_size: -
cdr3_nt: TGTGCCAGCAGACGGGACAGGGAAGGTGGAAACACCATATATTTT
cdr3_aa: CASRRDREGGNTIYF

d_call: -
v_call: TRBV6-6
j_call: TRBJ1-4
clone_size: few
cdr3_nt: TGTGCCAGCAGTTACTCTCCTTATGAAAAACTGTTTTTT
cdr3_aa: CASSYSPYEKLFF

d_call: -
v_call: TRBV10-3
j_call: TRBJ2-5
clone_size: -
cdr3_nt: TGTGCCATCAGTGACCCCGGACAACCAGAAGAGACCCAGTACTTC
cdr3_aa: CAISDPGQPEETQYF

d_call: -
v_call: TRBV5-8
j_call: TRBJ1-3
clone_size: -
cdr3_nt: TGTGCCAGCAGCTTGGGCGGTGAGGCTGGAAACACCATATATTTT
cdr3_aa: CASSLGGEAGNTIYF

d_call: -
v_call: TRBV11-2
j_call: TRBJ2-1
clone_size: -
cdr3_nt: TGTGCCAGCAGCTTAGCAGGGAACAATGAGCAGTTCTTC
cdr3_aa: CASSLAGNNEQFF

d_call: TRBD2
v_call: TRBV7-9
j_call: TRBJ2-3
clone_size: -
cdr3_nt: TGTGCCAGCAGCCTGGGGACTACCACCGCCGTGAATACGCAGTATTTT
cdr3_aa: CASSLGTTTAVNTQYF

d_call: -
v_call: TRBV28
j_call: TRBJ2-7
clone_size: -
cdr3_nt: TGTGCCAGCAGCCCTCCTAGCAGGACTGTGTACGAGCAGTACTTC
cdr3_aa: CASSPPSRTVYEQYF

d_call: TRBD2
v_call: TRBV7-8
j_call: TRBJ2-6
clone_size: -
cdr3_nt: TGTGCCAGCAGCTTAAGACAGGGGACTAGCGGGAGGGCTGGGGCCAACGTCCTGACTTTC
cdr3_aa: CASSLRQGTSGRAGANVLTF

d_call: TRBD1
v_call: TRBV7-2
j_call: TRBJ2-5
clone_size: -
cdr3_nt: TGTGCCAGCAGCTTAGACAGGGGAGCCCAGTACTTC
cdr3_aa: CASSLDRGAQYF

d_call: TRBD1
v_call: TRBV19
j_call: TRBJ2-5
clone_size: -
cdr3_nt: TGTGCCAGTAGTACAGGGGGCACGGAGACCCAGTACTTC
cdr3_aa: CASSTGGTETQYF

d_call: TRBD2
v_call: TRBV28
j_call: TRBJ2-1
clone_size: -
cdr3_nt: TGTGCCAGCAGTATGGGGACTAGCGGGAGGCGGGGTGAGCAGTTCTTC
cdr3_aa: CASSMGTSGRRGEQFF

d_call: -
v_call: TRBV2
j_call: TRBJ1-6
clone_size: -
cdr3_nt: TGTGCCAGCATCCTTCAGACCTCACATGCGGCCCTCCACTTT
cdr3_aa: CASILQTSHAALHF

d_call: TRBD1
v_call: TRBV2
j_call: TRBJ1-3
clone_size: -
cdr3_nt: TGTGCCAGCAGCAGTGGGACAGCCTCTGGAAACACCATATATTTT
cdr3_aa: CASSSGTASGNTIYF

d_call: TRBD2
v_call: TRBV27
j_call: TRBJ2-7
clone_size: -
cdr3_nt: TGTGCCAGCAGCGGGACTAGCGGGAAGAGTGGGCCCTACGAGCAGTACTTC
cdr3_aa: CASSGTSGKSGPYEQYF

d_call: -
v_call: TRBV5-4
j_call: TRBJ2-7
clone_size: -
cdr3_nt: TGTGCCAGCAGCCACGGCTCCTACGAGCAGTACTTC
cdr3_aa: CASSHGSYEQYF

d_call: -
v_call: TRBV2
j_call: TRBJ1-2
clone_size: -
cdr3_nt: TGTGCCAGCAGTGAGCAAGAGGTGAATGGCTACACCTTC
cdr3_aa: CASSEQEVNGYTF

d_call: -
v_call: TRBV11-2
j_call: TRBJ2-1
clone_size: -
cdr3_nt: TGTGCCAGCAGCCCGACCGGGTATGGCGAGCAGTTCTTC
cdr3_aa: CASSPTGYGEQFF

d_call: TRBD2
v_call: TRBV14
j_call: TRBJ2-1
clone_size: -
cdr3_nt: TGTGCCAGCAGCCAAGGCCCCGGGAGGGCCCCCTATGAGCAGTTCTTC
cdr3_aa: CASSQGPGRAPYEQFF

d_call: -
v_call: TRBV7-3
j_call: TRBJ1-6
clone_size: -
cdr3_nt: TGTGCCAGCAGCTTAGGTACAGGGAGTTCACCCCTCCACTTT
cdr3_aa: CASSLGTGSSPLHF

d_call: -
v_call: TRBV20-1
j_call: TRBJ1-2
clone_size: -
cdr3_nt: TGCAGTGCTAGTGGGCGGAAGAACTATGGCTACACCTTC
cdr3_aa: CSASGRKNYGYTF

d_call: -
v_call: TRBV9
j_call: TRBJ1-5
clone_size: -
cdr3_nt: TGTGCCAGCAGCGTAGATTACAATCAGCCCCAGCATTTT
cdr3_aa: CASSVDYNQPQHF

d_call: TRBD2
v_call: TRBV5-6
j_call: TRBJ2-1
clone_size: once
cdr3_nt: TGTGCCAGCAGCTTAAGGACTAGCGGGTACAATGAGCAGTTCTTC
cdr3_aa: CASSLRTSGYNEQFF

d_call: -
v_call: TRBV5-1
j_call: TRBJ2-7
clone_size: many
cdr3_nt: TGCGCCAGCAGCTTTACCCGGGACTCCTACGAGCAGTACTTC
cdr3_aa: CASSFTRDSYEQYF

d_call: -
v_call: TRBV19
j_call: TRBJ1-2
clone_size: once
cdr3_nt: TGTGCCAGTACCCGACAGAGTTTCTATGGCTACACCTTC
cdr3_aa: CASTRQSFYGYTF

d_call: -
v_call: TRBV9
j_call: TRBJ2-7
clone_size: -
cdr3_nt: TGTGCCAGCAGCGCGTTGCCTGGAGTCGGGGAGCAGTACTTC
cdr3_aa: CASSALPGVGEQYF

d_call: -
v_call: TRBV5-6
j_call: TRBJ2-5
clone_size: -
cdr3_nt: TGTGCCAGCAGCCAACCCATGTGGCCAGAGACCCAGTACTTC
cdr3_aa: CASSQPMWPETQYF

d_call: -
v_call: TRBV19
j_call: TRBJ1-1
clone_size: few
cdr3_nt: TGTGCCAGTAGTACGCCTCGTTCCAGGGGATCAACTGAAGCTTTCTTT
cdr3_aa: CASSTPRSRGSTEAFF

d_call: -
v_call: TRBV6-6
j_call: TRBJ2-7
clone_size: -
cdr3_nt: TGTGCCAGCAGTTCCCAGGGCCTTCCCGAGCAGTACTTC
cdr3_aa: CASSSQGLPEQYF